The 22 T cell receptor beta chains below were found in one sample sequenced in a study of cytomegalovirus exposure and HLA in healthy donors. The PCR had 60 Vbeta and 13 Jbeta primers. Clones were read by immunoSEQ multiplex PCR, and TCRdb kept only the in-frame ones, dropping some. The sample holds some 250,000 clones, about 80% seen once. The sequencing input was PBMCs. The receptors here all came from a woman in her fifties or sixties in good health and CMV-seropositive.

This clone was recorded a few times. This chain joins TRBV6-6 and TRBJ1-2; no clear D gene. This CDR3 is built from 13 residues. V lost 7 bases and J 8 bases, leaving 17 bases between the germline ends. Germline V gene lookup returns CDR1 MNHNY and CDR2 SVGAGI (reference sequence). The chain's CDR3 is CASNSGGVRGYTF. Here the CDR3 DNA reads TGTGCCAGCAATTCGGGAGGTGTTCGGGGCTACACCTTC.

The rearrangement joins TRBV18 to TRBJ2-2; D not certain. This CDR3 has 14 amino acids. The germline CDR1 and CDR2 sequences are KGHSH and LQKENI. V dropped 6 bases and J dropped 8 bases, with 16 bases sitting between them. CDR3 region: CASSRDPAAGELFF. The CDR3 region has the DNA TGTGCCAGCTCGCGAGACCCGGCGGCTGGGGAGCTGTTTTTT.

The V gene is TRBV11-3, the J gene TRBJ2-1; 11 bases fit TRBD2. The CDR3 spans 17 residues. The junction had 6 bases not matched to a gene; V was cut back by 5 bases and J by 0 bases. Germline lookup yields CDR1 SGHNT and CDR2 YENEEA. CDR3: CASSPGTSGDSYNEQFF. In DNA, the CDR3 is TGTGCCAGCAGCCCCGGGACTAGCGGTGACTCCTACAATGAGCAGTTCTTC.

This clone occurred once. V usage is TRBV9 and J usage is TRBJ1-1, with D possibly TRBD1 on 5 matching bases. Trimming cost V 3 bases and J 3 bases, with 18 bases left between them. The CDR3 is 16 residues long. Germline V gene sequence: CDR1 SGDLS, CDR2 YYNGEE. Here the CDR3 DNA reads TGTGCCAGCAGCGCACATTGGGGGGGTCCTGACACTGAAGCTTTCTTT. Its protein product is CASSAHWGGPDTEAFF.

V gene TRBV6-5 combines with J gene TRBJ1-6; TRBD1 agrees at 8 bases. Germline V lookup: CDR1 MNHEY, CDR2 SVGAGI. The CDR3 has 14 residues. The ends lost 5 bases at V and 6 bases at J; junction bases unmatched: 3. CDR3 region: CASSGQGGNSPLHF. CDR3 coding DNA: TGTGCCAGCAGTGGACAGGGAGGTAATTCACCCCTCCACTTT.

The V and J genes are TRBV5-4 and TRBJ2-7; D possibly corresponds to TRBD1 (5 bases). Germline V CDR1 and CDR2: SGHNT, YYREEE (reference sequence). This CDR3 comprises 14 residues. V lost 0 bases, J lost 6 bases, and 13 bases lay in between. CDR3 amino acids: CASSLVQGDSEQYF. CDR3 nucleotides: TGTGCCAGCAGCTTGGTTCAGGGCGATTCCGAGCAGTACTTC.

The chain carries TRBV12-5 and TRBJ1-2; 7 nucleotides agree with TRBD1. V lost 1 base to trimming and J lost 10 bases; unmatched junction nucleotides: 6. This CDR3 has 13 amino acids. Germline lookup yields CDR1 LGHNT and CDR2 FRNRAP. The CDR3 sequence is CASGLDRQGHYTF. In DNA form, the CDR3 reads TGTGCTAGTGGTTTGGATAGACAGGGCCACTACACCTTC.

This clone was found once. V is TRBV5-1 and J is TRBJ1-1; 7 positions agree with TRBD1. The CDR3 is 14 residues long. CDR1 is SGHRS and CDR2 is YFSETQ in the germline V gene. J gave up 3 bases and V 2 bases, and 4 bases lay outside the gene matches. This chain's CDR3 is CASSFDREDTEAFF. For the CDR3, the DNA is TGCGCCAGCAGCTTCGACAGGGAGGACACTGAAGCTTTCTTT.

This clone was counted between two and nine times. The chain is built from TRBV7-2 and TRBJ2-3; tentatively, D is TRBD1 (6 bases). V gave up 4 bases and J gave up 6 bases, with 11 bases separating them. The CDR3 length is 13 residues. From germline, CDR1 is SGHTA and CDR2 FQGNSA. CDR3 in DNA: TGTGCCAGCAGCTCACACAGGGATGATACGCAGTATTTT. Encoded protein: CASSSHRDDTQYF. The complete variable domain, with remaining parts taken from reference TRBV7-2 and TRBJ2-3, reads GAGVSQSPSNKVTEKGKDVELRCDPISGHTALYWYRQSLGQGLEFLIYFQGNSAPDKSGLPSDRFSAERTGGSVSTLTIQRTQQEDSAVYLCASSSHRDDTQYFGPGTRLTVL.

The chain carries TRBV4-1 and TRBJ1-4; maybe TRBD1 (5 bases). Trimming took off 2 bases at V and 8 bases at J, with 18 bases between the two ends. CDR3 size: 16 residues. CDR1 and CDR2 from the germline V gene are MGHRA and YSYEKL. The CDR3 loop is CASSQNLGRGGEKLFF. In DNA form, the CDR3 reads TGCGCCAGCAGCCAAAATTTAGGGAGGGGAGGAGAAAAACTGTTTTTT.

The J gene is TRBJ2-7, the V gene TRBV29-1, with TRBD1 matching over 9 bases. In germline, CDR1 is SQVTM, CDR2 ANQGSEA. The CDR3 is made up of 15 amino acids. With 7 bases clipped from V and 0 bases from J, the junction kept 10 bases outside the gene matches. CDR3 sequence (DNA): TGCAGCGCATCCCTACAGGGGGCTCGCTCCTACGAGCAGTACTTC. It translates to CSASLQGARSYEQYF.

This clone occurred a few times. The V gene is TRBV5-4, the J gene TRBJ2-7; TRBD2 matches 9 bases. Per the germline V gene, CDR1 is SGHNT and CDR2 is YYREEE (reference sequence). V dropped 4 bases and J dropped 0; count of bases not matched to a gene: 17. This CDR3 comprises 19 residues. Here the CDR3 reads CASSMNVLGLAGNSYEQYF. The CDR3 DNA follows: TGTGCCAGCAGCATGAACGTGCTGGGTCTAGCGGGAAACTCCTACGAGCAGTACTTC.

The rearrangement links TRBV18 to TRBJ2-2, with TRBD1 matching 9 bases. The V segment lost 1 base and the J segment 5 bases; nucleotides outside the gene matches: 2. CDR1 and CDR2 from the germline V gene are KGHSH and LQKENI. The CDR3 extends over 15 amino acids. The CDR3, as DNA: TGTGCCAGCTCACCACTCGGGACAGGGACCGGGGAGCTGTTTTTT. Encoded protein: CASSPLGTGTGELFF.

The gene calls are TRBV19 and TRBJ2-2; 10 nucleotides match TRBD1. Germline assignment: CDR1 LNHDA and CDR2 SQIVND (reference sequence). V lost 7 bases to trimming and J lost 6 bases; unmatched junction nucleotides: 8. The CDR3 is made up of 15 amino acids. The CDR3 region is CASTDGTGVAGELFF. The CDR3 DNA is TGTGCCAGTACAGACGGGACAGGGGTCGCCGGGGAGCTGTTTTTT.

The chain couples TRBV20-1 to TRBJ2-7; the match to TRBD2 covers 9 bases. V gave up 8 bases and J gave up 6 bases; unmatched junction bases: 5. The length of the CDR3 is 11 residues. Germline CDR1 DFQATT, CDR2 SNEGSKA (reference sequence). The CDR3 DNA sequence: TGCAGTCTGGCGGGAGGGGTCGAGCAGTACTTC. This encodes CSLAGGVEQYF.

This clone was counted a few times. The CDR3 bases are TGTGCCAGCACCAAGGGGGGGGAGAGGTATGGCTACACCTTC. This translates into CASTKGGERYGYTF. The chain recombines TRBV28 with TRBJ1-2; D might be TRBD1 (6 bases). Germline V lookup: CDR1 MDHEN, CDR2 SYDVKM. Trimming took 7 bases from V and 5 from J, leaving 17 bases between them. This CDR3 contains 14 residues.

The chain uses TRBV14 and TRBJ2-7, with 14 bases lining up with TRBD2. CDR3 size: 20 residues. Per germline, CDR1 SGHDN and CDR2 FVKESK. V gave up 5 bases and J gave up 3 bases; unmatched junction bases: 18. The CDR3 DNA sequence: TGTGCCAGCAGCTCGACAGGGACTAGCGGGAGAAAATTGTTTAACTACGAGCAGTACTTC. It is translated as CASSSTGTSGRKLFNYEQYF.

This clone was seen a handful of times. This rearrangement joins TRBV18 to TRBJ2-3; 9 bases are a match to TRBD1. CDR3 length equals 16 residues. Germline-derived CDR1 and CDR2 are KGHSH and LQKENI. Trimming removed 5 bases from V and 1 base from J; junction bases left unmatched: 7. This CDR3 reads CASSAYRGQGTDTQYF. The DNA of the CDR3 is TGTGCCAGCTCAGCCTACAGGGGGCAAGGCACAGATACGCAGTATTTT.

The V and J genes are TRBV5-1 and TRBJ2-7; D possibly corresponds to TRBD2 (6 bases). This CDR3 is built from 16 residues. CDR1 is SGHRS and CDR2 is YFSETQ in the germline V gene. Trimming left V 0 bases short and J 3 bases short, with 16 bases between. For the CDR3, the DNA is TGCGCCAGCAGCTTGGTGGGCGCGGGGATTAACTACGAGCAGTACTTC. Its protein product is CASSLVGAGINYEQYF.

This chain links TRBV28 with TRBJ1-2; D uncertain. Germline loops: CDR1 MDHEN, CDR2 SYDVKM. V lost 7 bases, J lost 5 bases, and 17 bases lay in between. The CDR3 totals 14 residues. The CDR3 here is CASTGIGVVYGYTF. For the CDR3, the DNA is TGTGCCAGCACCGGTATCGGGGTTGTGTATGGCTACACCTTC.

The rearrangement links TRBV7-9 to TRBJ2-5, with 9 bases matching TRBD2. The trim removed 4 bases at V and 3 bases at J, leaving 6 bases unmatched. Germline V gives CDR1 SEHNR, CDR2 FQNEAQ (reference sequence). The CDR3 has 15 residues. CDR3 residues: CASSSSGDIEETQYF. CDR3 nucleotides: TGTGCCAGCAGCTCTAGCGGGGATATCGAAGAGACCCAGTACTTC.

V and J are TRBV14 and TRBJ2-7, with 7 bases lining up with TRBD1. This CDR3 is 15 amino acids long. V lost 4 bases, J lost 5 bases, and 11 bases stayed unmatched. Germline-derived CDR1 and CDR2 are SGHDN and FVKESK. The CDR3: CASSPRTGVPHEQYF. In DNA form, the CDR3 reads TGTGCCAGCAGCCCCCGGACAGGCGTTCCCCACGAGCAGTACTTC.